The present T cell receptor (beta chain) was sequenced within a study of blood T cell repertoires in COVID-19. At the level of the study: In each case, the material was cDNA or gDNA derived from T cells, B-cell-depleted T cells, or PBMCs.

Trimming took 2 bases from V and 5 from J, leaving 10 bases between them. Per the germline V gene, CDR1 is LGHDT and CDR2 is YNNKEL (reference sequence). The CDR3 length is 14 residues. Per the study methods: Estimates of nucleated cell counts were drawn from the amplification of reference gene primers. Using immunoSEQ multiplex PCR, the repertoire was profiled, and TCRdb retains in-frame clones only, with some absent. V, J and clone size reflect that table, while D and trimming were determined from the DNA. The sample yields more than 300,000 clones, about 88% seen once. The clonotype was recovered from a woman between 65 and 79 years old with COVID-19, enrolled during active disease. Source material: peripheral blood. V usage is TRBV3-1 (or the pseudogene TRBV3-2) and J usage is TRBJ2-4; tentatively, D is TRBD1 (7 bases). CDR3 bases: TGTGCCAGCAGCCAACAGGGGGGTGAAAACATTCAGTACTTC. Protein sequence: CASSQQGGENIQYF.